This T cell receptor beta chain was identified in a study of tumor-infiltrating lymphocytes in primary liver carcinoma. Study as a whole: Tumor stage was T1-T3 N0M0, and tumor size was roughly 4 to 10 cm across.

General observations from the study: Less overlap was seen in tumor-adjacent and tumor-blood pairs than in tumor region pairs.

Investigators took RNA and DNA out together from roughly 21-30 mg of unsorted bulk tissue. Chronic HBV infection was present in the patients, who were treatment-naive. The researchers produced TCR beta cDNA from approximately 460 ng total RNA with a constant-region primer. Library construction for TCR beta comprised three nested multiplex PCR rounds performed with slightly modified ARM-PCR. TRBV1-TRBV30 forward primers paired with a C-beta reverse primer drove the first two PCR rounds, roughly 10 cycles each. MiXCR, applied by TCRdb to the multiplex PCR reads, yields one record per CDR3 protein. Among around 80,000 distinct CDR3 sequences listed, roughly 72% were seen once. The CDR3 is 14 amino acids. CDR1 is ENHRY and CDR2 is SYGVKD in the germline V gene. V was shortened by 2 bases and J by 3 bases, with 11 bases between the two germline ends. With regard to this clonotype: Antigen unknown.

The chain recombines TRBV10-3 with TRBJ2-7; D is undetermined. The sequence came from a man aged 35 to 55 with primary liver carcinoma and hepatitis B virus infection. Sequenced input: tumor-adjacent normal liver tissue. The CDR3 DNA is TGTGCCATCAGTGAGATCTCAGGTTACTACGAGCAGTACTTC. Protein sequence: CAISEISGYYEQYF.